What follows is one T cell receptor (beta chain) and its context. Its antigen is unknown. V was shortened by 3 bases and J by 6 bases, with 11 bases between the two germline ends. Germline assignment: CDR1 LNHDA and CDR2 SQIVND (reference sequence). The CDR3 has 14 amino acids. PCR involved 60 Vbeta and 13 Jbeta primers. The table came from immunoSEQ multiplex PCR; TCRdb's copy has only in-frame clones and leaves some out. The profile shows 100,000 to 130,000 clones, over 75% of them singletons. The record originates from a study of cytomegalovirus exposure and HLA in healthy donors. General study findings and limits: Later on, a genetic analysis was performed. It linked a missense variant in DCLRE1C with V- and J-gene trimming of TCR beta. Most TCR sequences were seen very rarely across donors, but some public TCRs occurred in many. A later analysis found TCR association rates differed by HLA locus, highest for DRB1 and lowest for HLA-C. According to reports, the classifier identified cytomegalovirus status with high specificity and sensitivity.

This TCR came from a male donor in good health and CMV-seronegative. The sequencing sample was made of PBMCs. This chain connects TRBV19 to TRBJ1-4; D is undetermined. The CDR3 spells CASSIATWYEKLFF. The CDR3 coding sequence is TGTGCCAGTAGTATTGCTACCTGGTATGAAAAACTGTTTTTT.